The 23 T cell receptor beta chains listed next were all sequenced from one sample in a study of blood T cell repertoires in COVID-19. The assay was immunoSEQ multiplex PCR, and TCRdb's table has in-frame clones only and misses some. Among about 98,000 clones listed, less than 85% were seen once. Material: peripheral blood. The receptors stem from a man aged 70-80 years with active or convalescent COVID-19.

This clone showed up just a few times. In nucleotides, the CDR3 is TGTGCCAGCAGCTTAATGCCCCTCCCCGGGGGGGGAGGCGGCACTGAAGCTTTCTTT. This gives the protein CASSLMPLPGGGGGTEAFF. This chain uses TRBV13 with TRBJ1-1, with D possibly being TRBD1 (5 bases). V shed 2 bases and J shed 4 bases, with 26 bases lying between them. The germline CDR1 and CDR2 sequences are PRHDT and FYEKMQ (reference sequence). This CDR3 is 19 amino acids long.

The chain employs TRBV10-1 and TRBJ2-3; 10 positions match TRBD2. The CDR3 totals 17 residues. V dropped 6 bases and J dropped 2; count of bases not matched to a gene: 11. Germline V gives CDR1 WNHNN, CDR2 SYGVQD (reference sequence). CDR3 sequence (DNA): TGCGCCAGCAGCGGGGGGTACGGGACTAGCGACACAGATACGCAGTATTTT. This gives the protein CASSGGYGTSDTDTQYF.

This chain uses TRBV11-2 with TRBJ2-2, with 10 bases identical to TRBD1. V lost 4 bases, J lost 5 bases, and 4 bases stayed unmatched. CDR1 SGHAT and CDR2 FQNNGV come from the germline V gene. The CDR3 is made up of 15 amino acids. Here the CDR3 reads CASSSGTGATGELFF. CDR3 DNA: TGTGCCAGCAGCTCCGGGACAGGGGCGACCGGGGAGCTGTTTTTT. Variable domain in full (rest from reference TRBV11-2 and TRBJ2-2): EAGVAQSPRYKIIEKRQSVAFWCNPISGHATLYWYQQILGQGPKLLIQFQNNGVVDDSQLPKDRFSAERLKGVDSTLKIQPAKLEDSAVYLCASSSGTGATGELFFGEGSRLTVL.

Only one count was recorded for this clone. This chain joins TRBV6-2 or TRBV6-3 and TRBJ1-2; no definite D call. The CDR3 is 13 residues long. Germline V CDR1 and CDR2: MNHEY, SVGEGT. Trimming cost V 4 bases and J 7 bases, with 13 bases left between them. The CDR3 loop reads CASSLVGPFGYTF. DNA of the CDR3: TGTGCCAGCAGTTTAGTGGGCCCGTTTGGCTACACCTTC.

V and J are TRBV18 and TRBJ1-2; D possibly corresponds to TRBD1 (6 bases). The ends were cut back, 2 bases at V and 2 bases at J, with 9 bases in the middle. Germline CDR1 reads KGHSH; CDR2 reads LQKENI. This CDR3 region has 14 residues. The CDR3 bases are TGTGCCAGCTCACCATGGACAGAAAACTATGGCTACACCTTC. Its protein product is CASSPWTENYGYTF.

The chain links TRBV27 to TRBJ1-5; D is possibly TRBD1 (5 bases). Deletions cut 6 bases from V and 2 bases from J, with 17 bases between. The CDR3 is 16 amino acids. Per the germline V gene, CDR1 is MNHEY and CDR2 is SMNVEV (reference sequence). CDR3 DNA sequence: TGTGCCAGCAGCCGAGCGGGGGGGACCCGCAATCAGCCCCAGCATTTT. It is translated as CASSRAGGTRNQPQHF.

This chain joins TRBV27 and TRBJ1-2, with no clear D. Per the germline V gene, CDR1 is MNHEY and CDR2 is SMNVEV (reference sequence). V lost 0 bases to trimming and J lost 6 bases, with 14 bases between them. The CDR3 has 15 amino acids. The CDR3 region is CASSLSFPGEDGYTF. The CDR3 bases are TGTGCCAGCAGTTTATCTTTTCCGGGAGAAGATGGCTACACCTTC.

V and J are TRBV19 and TRBJ2-6; unclear D gene. CDR3 length equals 12 residues. The V and J ends lost 9 bases and 0 bases respectively, with 3 bases between them. CDR1 LNHDA and CDR2 SQIVND come from the germline V gene (reference sequence). The CDR3 sequence: CASSSGANVLTF. The DNA of the CDR3 is TGTGCCAGCAGCTCTGGGGCCAACGTCCTGACTTTC.

V usage is TRBV5-1 and J usage is TRBJ2-5, with D hard to call. The CDR3 has 14 amino acids. The germline V and J ends were trimmed by 0 bases and 2 bases, with 8 bases remaining between them. The germline gives CDR1 SGHRS, CDR2 YFSETQ. For the CDR3, the DNA is TGCGCCAGCAGCTTGGACTACCCTCAAGAGACCCAGTACTTC. Amino acid sequence: CASSLDYPQETQYF.

This chain links TRBV6-1 with TRBJ1-5; D is unclear. Trimming removed 2 bases from V and 3 bases from J, with 11 bases in between. The germline V gene has CDR1 MNHNS and CDR2 SASEGT. The CDR3 sequence is 15 residues long. Here the CDR3 DNA reads TGTGCCAGCAGTGAAACCGGGAGGCACAATCAGCCCCAGCATTTT. This translates into CASSETGRHNQPQHF.

This clone was observed a single time. The J gene is TRBJ2-1, the V gene TRBV27; 12 nucleotides line up with TRBD2. The CDR3 loop spans 19 amino acids. The trim removed 1 base at V and 9 bases at J, leaving 16 bases unmatched. Germline CDR1 and CDR2: MNHEY and SMNVEV (reference sequence). CDR3 in amino acids: CASSLWPKNLAGGLGEQFF. The CDR3 DNA reads TGTGCCAGCAGTTTATGGCCTAAGAACCTAGCGGGGGGGCTTGGTGAGCAGTTCTTC.

This clone was seen once. V is TRBV4-1 and J is TRBJ1-1; tentative D call: TRBD1 (5 bases). Germline values: CDR1 MGHRA, CDR2 YSYEKL. CDR3 length: 15 amino acids. Trimming stripped 1 base from V and 2 bases from J, with 11 bases between. This CDR3 reads CASSQGGTINTEAFF. The DNA for the CDR3 is TGCGCCAGCAGCCAAGGGGGGACTATTAACACTGAAGCTTTCTTT.

CDR3 bases: TGTGCCAGCAGGATGGGGACAGGGGCGGAAAAACTGTTTTTT. Translated: CASRMGTGAEKLFF. The V gene is TRBV6-5, the J gene TRBJ1-4; 10 nucleotides align to TRBD1. The junction had 6 bases not matched to a gene; V was cut back by 6 bases and J by 8 bases. Germline assignment: CDR1 MNHEY and CDR2 SVGAGI. The CDR3 is made up of 14 amino acids.

The gene calls are TRBV7-6 and TRBJ2-1; TRBD1 agrees at 8 bases. The germline V gene encodes CDR1 SGHVS and CDR2 FNYEAQ. The V and J ends lost 5 bases and 6 bases, in that order; junction bases with no gene match: 6. The CDR3 covers 14 residues. The CDR3: CASSPRDRLNEQFF. CDR3 nucleotides: TGTGCCAGCAGCCCCCGGGACAGGCTCAATGAGCAGTTCTTC.

This clone was detected only once. CDR3 loop: CASSADRLHSGNTIYF. The CDR3 DNA is TGTGCCAGCAGCGCGGACAGGCTCCACTCTGGAAACACCATATATTTT. V and J are TRBV5-6 and TRBJ1-3, with 7 bases lining up with TRBD1. The germline V gene encodes CDR1 SGHDT and CDR2 YYEEEE. This CDR3 has 16 amino acids. The junction had 7 bases not matched to a gene; V was cut back by 4 bases and J by 0 bases.

V gene TRBV27 combines with J gene TRBJ2-4; 8 bases match TRBD1. The germline gives CDR1 MNHEY, CDR2 SMNVEV (reference sequence). V trimming: 1 base; J trimming: 1 base; junction bases outside the gene matches: 21. This CDR3 spans 22 amino acids. Here the CDR3 DNA reads TGTGCCAGCAGTTTATTACCCCCATATGGAGCACAGGGGGGTTTGGCCAAAAACATTCAGTACTTC. It yields the protein CASSLLPPYGAQGGLAKNIQYF.

V and J are TRBV4-1 and TRBJ2-2; tentatively, D is TRBD2 (5 bases). V was trimmed by 0 bases and J by 7 bases, leaving 9 bases between them. From germline, CDR1 is MGHRA and CDR2 YSYEKL. CDR3 length: 14 residues. The CDR3 here is CASSQDEGYGELFF. The CDR3 DNA is TGCGCCAGCAGCCAAGATGAGGGATACGGGGAGCTGTTTTTT.

This clone was found once. The chain has TRBV5-1 and TRBJ2-5, with unresolved D. This CDR3 has 12 residues. V lost 0 bases and J 2 bases, leaving 2 bases between the germline ends. Germline lookup yields CDR1 SGHRS and CDR2 YFSETQ. Here the CDR3 DNA reads TGCGCCAGCAGCTTGGCTCAAGAGACCCAGTACTTC. This gives the protein CASSLAQETQYF.

This rearrangement joins TRBV4-2 to TRBJ2-3; 11 bases map to TRBD1. This CDR3 contains 18 residues. Germline assignment: CDR1 LGHNA and CDR2 YNFKEQ. V lost 2 bases to trimming and J lost 6 bases; unmatched junction nucleotides: 13. In DNA form, the CDR3 reads TGTGCCAGCAGCCAAAGTTCCCGGACAGGGGGCCCCTGGGATACGCAGTATTTT. Translating it yields CASSQSSRTGGPWDTQYF.

This chain's CDR3 is CASRDGGSGNTIYF. The CDR3 DNA reads as TGTGCCAGCAGGGACGGAGGCTCTGGAAACACCATATATTTT. The chain carries TRBV2 and TRBJ1-3; D unclear. Germline CDR1 SNHLY, CDR2 FYNNEI. Trimming pared 6 bases from V and 0 bases from J, leaving 9 bases between. The CDR3 runs to 14 residues.

This rearrangement joins TRBV12-3 or TRBV12-4 to TRBJ1-3; 7 bases line up with TRBD1. This CDR3 has 13 amino acids. V was clipped by 6 bases and J by 4 bases; unmatched bases: 3. Written as DNA, the CDR3 is TGTGCCAGCAGCTCGACAGGGGGAAACACCATATATTTT. Encoded protein: CASSSTGGNTIYF.

This chain joins TRBV6-6 and TRBJ1-3; 9 nucleotides align to TRBD1. Germline values: CDR1 MNHNY, CDR2 SVGAGI (reference sequence). The CDR3 consists of 14 residues. J was trimmed by 4 bases and V by 6 bases; bases with no gene match: 4. CDR3 sequence: CASRTTGGGNTIYF. DNA for the CDR3: TGTGCCAGCAGAACAACAGGGGGCGGAAACACCATATATTTT.

The V and J genes are TRBV18 and TRBJ2-7; D might be TRBD2 (6 bases). Per germline, CDR1 KGHSH and CDR2 LQKENI. CDR3 size: 16 residues. V gave up 6 bases and J gave up 0 bases, with 18 bases separating them. Here the CDR3 reads CASSSSEAGGSYEQYF. In nucleotides, the CDR3 is TGTGCCAGCTCCTCCTCGGAAGCCGGGGGCTCCTACGAGCAGTACTTC.